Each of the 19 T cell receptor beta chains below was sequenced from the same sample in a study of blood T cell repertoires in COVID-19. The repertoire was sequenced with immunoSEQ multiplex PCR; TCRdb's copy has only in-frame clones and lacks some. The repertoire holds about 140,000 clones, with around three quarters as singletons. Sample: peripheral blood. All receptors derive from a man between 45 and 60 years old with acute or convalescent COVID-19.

The CDR3 loop reads CASSLAQGVSPLHF. The CDR3 DNA follows: TGTGCCAGCAGCTTGGCACAGGGGGTTTCACCCCTCCACTTT. The chain recombines TRBV5-4 with TRBJ1-6, with TRBD1 matching 8 bases. J gave up 9 bases and V 0 bases, and 2 bases lay outside the gene matches. The CDR3 extends over 14 amino acids. The germline V gene has CDR1 SGHNT and CDR2 YYREEE (reference sequence).

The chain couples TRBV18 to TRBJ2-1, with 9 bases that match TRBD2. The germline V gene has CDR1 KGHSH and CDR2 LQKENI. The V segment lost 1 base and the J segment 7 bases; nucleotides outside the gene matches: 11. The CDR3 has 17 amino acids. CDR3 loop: CASSPRNGGGVTNEQFF. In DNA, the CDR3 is TGTGCCAGCTCACCACGGAACGGCGGGGGGGTAACGAATGAGCAGTTCTTC.

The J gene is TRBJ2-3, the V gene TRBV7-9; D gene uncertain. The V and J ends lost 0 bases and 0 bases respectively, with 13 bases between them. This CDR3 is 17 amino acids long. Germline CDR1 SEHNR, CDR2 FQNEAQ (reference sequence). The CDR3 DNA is TGTGCCAGCAGCTTAGCTTTTTGGCGGATAAGCACAGATACGCAGTATTTT. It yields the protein CASSLAFWRISTDTQYF.

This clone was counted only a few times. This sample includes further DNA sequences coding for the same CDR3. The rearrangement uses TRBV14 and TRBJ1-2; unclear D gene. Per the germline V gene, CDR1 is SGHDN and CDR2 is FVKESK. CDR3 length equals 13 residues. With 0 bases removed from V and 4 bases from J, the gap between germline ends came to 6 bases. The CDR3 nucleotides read TGTGCCAGCAGCCAAGACTTGTTCTATGGCTACACCTTC. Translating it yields CASSQDLFYGYTF.

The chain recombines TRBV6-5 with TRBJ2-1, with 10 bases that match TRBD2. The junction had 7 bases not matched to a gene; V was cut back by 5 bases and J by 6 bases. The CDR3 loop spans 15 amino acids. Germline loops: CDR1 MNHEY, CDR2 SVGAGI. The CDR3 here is CASSTSGVRLNEQFF. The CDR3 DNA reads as TGTGCCAGCAGTACTAGCGGGGTGCGTCTCAATGAGCAGTTCTTC.

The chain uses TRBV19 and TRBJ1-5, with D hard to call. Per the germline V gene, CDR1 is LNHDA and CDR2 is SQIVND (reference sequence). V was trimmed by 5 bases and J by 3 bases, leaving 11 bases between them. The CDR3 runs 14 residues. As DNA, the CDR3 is TGTGCCAGTAGTGAAAGAGACTTCAATCAGCCCCAGCATTTT. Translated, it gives CASSERDFNQPQHF.

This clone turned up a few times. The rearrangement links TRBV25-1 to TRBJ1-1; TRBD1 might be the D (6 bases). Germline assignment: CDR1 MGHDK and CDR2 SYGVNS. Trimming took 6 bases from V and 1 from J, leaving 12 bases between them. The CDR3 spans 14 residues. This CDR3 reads CASRRAGANTEAFF. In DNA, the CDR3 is TGTGCCAGCAGGCGGGCAGGGGCGAACACTGAAGCTTTCTTT.

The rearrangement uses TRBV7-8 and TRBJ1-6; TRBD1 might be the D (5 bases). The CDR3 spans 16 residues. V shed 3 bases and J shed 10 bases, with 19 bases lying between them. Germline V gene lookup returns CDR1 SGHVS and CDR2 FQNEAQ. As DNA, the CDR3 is TGTGCCAGCAGCTTCACCCAGGGTTTGTCCCAATCACCCCTCCACTTT. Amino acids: CASSFTQGLSQSPLHF.

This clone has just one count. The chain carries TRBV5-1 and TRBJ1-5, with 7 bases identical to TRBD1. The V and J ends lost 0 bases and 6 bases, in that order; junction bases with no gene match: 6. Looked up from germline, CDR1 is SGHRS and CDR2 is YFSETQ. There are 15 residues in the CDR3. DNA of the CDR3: TGCGCCAGCAGCTTGGAGGGGGCGCGGGGTCAGCCCCAGCATTTT. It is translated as CASSLEGARGQPQHF.

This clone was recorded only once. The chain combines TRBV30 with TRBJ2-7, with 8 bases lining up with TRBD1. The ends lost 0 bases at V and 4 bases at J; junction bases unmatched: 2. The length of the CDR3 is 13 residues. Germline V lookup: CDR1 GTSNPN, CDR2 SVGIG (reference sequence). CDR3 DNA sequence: TGTGCCTGGAGTGTGAACAGGGGGTACGAGCAGTACGTC. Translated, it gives CAWSVNRGYEQYV.

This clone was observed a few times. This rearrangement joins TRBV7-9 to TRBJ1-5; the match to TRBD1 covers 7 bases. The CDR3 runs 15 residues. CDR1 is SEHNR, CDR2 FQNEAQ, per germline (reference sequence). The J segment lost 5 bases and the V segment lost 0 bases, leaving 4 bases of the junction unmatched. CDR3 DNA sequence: TGTGCCAGCAGCTTAGCCGGGACAGAGCATCAGCCCCAGCATTTT. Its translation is CASSLAGTEHQPQHF.

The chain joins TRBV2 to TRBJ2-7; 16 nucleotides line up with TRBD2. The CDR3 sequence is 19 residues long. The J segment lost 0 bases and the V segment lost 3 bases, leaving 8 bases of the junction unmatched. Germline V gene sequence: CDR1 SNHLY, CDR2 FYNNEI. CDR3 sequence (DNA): TGTGCCAGCAGTGACCCTGCAGGGACTAGCGGGGGGGTCTCCTACGAGCAGTACTTC. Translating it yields CASSDPAGTSGGVSYEQYF.

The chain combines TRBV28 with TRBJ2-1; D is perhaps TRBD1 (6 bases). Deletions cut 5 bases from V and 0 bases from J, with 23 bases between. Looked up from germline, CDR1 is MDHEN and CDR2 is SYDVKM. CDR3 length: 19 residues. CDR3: CASSHSDRHLPSSYNEQFF. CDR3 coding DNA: TGTGCCAGCAGTCATAGTGACAGGCACCTTCCGAGCTCCTACAATGAGCAGTTCTTC.

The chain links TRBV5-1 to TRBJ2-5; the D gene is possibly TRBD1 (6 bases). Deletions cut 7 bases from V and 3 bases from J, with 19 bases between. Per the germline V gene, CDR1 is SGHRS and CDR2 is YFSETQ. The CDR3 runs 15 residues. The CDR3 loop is CASGGFGTIEETQYF. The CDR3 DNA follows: TGCGCCAGCGGGGGATTCGGGACAATCGAAGAGACCCAGTACTTC.

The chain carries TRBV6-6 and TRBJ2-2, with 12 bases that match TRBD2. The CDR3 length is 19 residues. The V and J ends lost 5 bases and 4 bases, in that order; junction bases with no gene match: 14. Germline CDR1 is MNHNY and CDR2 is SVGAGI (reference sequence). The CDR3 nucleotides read TGTGCCAGCAGTCCCTCGAGGCTAGCGGGGGGGCCGGGCACCGGGGAGCTGTTTTTT. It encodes CASSPSRLAGGPGTGELFF.

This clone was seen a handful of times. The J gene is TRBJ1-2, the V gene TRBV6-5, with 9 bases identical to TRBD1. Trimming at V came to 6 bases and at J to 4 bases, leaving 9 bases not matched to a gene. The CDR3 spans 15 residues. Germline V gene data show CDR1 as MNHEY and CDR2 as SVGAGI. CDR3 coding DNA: TGTGCCAGCAGACGCCCGGACAGGGGTGCCTATGGCTACACCTTC. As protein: CASRRPDRGAYGYTF.

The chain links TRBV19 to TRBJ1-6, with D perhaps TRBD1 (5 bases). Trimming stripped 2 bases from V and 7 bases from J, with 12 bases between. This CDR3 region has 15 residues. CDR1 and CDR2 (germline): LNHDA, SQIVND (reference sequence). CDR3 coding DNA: TGTGCCAGTAGTATATATAGGGACTCGAATTCACCCCTCCACTTT. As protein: CASSIYRDSNSPLHF.

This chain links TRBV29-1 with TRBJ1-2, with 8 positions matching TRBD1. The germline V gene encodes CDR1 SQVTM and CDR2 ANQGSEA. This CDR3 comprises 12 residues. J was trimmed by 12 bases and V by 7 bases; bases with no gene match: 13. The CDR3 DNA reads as TGCAGCGCCTTTCGAGACAGGGGTGCGCACACCTTC. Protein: CSAFRDRGAHTF.

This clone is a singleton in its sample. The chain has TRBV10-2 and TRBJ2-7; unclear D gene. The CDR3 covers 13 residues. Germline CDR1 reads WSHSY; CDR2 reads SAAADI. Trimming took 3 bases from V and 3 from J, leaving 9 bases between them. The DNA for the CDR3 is TGCGCCAGCAGTGAAAGACTGATCTACGAGCAGTACGTC. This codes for CASSERLIYEQYV.